The subject of this entry is one T cell receptor beta chain. Its matching antigen is unknown. This sample is drawn from a study of molecular identifiers for immune sequencing clone quantification. MiXCR was run by TCRdb on the PCR reads, yielding one entry per CDR3 protein. The sample comprises about half a million distinct CDR3 sequences, around 25% of which are singletons, and 0.76% rests with the top ten. Notes on the study in general: Beyond 20 RNA copies, clones held over 98% of effector molecules, compared with under 1% in naive cells. Sizes of clones that are highly expanded could be underestimated (if identical TCR molecules share a barcode).

The sequenced sample consisted of naive CD8+ T cells from blood, with Jurkat cell RNA spiked in. The subset was: FACS-sorted CD8+CD4-CCR7+CD45RA+ naive T cells. The sequence was obtained from a human donor in good health. Some libraries in this study had Jurkat cell RNA spiked in.

The CDR3 region is CAWSVGGGAADTQYF. As DNA, the CDR3 is TGTGCCTGGAGTGTAGGCGGGGGGGCAGCAGATACGCAGTATTTT. The genes are TRBV30 and TRBJ2-3; 9 nucleotides match TRBD2. Germline V gene lookup returns CDR1 GTSNPN and CDR2 SVGIG (reference sequence). This CDR3 contains 15 residues. V gave up 0 bases and J gave up 4 bases; unmatched junction bases: 5.